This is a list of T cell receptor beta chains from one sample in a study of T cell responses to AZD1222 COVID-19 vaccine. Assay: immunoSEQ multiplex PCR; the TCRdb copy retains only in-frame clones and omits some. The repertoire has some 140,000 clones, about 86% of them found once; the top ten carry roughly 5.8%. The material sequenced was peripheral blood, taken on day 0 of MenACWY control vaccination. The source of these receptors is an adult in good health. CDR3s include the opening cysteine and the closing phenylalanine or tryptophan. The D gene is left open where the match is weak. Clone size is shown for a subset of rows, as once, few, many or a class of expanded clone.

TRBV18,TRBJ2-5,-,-,CASSPPGSKRQETQYF,TGTGCCAGCTCACCACCGGGTTCTAAGAGGCAAGAGACCCAGTACTTC
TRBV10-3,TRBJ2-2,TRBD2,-,CAIPSAGGTNTGELFF,TGTGCCATCCCGTCGGCGGGGGGCACGAACACCGGGGAGCTGTTTTTT
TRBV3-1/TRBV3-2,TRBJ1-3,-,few,CASSQDAGINTIYF,TGTGCCAGCAGCCAAGACGCAGGGATTAACACCATATATTTT
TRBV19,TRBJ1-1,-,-,CASSILGRDTEAFF,TGTGCCAGTAGTATTCTGGGGAGGGACACTGAAGCTTTCTTT
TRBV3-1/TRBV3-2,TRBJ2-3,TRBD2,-,CASSQRTSGRMADTQYF,TGTGCCAGCAGCCAACGTACTAGCGGGAGGATGGCAGATACGCAGTATTTT
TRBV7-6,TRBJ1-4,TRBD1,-,CASSLTRGPNEKLFF,TGTGCCAGCAGCTTAACGAGGGGGCCTAATGAAAAACTGTTTTTT
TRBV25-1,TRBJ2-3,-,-,CASSDPRQADTQYF,TGTGCCAGCAGTGACCCCCGACAGGCAGATACGCAGTATTTT
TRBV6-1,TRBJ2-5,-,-,CASSEHLYQETQYF,TGTGCCAGCAGTGAACACCTGTACCAAGAGACCCAGTACTTC
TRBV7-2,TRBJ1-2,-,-,CASSPGGANYGYTF,TGTGCCAGCAGCCCCGGGGGAGCCAACTATGGCTACACCTTC
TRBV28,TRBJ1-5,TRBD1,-,CASSSYRDRGISQPQHF,TGTGCCAGCAGTTCCTACCGGGACAGGGGAATAAGTCAGCCCCAGCATTTT
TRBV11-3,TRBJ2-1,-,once,CASSLDHNYYEIYNEQFF,TGTGCCAGCAGCTTAGATCATAACTATTACGAGATCTACAATGAGCAGTTCTTC
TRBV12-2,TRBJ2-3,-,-,CARNGRPDTQYF,TGTGCAAGAAATGGGCGGCCAGATACGCAGTATTTT
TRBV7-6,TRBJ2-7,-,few,CASSGDGYEQYF,TGTGCCAGCAGCGGGGACGGGTACGAGCAGTACTTC
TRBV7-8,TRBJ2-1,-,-,CASSLVRVWTRPDSNEQFF,TGTGCCAGCAGCTTAGTAAGGGTCTGGACGAGGCCCGACAGCAATGAGCAGTTCTTC
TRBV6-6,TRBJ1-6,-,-,CASIDHRSSYNSPLHF,TGTGCCAGCATCGATCACAGGAGCTCCTATAATTCACCCCTCCACTTT
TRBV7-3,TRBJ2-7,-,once,CASSWDGGYEQYF,TGTGCCAGCAGCTGGGACGGGGGCTACGAGCAGTACTTC
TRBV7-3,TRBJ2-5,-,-,CASSLNHQETQYF,TGTGCCAGCAGCTTAAACCACCAAGAGACCCAGTACTTC
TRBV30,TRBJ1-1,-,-,CAWRRPRGTEAFF,TGTGCCTGGAGGAGGCCTAGGGGAACTGAAGCTTTCTTT